This T cell receptor (beta chain) was captured by sequencing in a study of CD4+ T cells in melanoma. Generated by immunoSEQ multiplex PCR, the TCRdb table keeps only in-frame clones and is missing some. The sample records roughly 150,000 clones, nearly 95% being singletons. Trimming took 4 bases from V and 1 from J; bases not matched to a gene: 8. The CDR3 length is 18 residues. The V gene's germline CDR1 is SGHAT and CDR2 FQNNGV. About this clone itself: The antigen is unknown.

General study points: Neoantigen-specific CD4+ T cells in melanoma reportedly had diverse differentiation states.

The V call is TRBV11-2, the J call TRBJ2-3; TRBD2 agrees at 13 bases. The TCR was taken from a human donor with melanoma. CDR3 nucleotide sequence: TGTGCCAGCAGCTCCCAAATCGGGACTAGCGGGGGCACAGATACGCAGTATTTT. It encodes CASSSQIGTSGGTDTQYF.